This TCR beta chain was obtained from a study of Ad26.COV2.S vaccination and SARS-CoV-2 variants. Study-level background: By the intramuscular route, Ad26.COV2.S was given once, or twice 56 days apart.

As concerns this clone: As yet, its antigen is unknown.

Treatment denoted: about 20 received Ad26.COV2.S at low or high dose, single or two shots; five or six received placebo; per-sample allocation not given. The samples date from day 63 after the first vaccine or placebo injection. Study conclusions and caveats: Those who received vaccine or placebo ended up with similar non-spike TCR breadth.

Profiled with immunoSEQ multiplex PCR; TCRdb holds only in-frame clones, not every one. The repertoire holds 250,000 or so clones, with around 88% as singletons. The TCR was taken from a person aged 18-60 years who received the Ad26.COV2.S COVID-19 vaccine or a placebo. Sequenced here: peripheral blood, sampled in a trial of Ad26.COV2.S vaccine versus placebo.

The CDR3 sequence: CASSLGNLVLRADTQYF. The CDR3 DNA is TGTGCCAGCAGCTTGGGGAACCTAGTCCTCCGCGCAGATACGCAGTATTTT. The J gene is TRBJ2-3, the V gene TRBV5-6; D is ambiguous. V dropped 0 bases and J dropped 4 bases, with 18 bases sitting between them. The CDR3 is 17 residues long. From germline, CDR1 is SGHDT and CDR2 YYEEEE.